Described below is a single T cell receptor beta chain sequence and its context. This clone was picked up a small number of times. The specificity of this receptor is unknown. It has no much larger one-base neighbor in the sample; base qualities were not kept. This record belongs to a study of cytomegalovirus exposure and HLA in healthy donors (dated 2017 in TCRdb). Regarding the study in general: An earlier analysis of around 600 of the donors reported approximately 270 Gb of sequence data and around 110 million unique TCR beta sequences from about 200 million T cells. To study patterns of TCR occurrence, a later analysis re-analyzed previously published TCR beta repertoires from around 700 donors and added high-resolution HLA genotyping. In an earlier analysis of a few hundred of the donors, high-throughput TCR beta sequencing was used to judge whether each TCR beta V gene segment behaved as functional or pseudogenic. Along with the approximately 700-subject first cohort, a separate validation cohort of over a hundred different subjects was used. Every repertoire in the discovery cohort had been generated on one and the same sequencing platform. In the later analysis, no new phenotypic data were used to find candidate immune exposures; instead, reliance was placed on TCR beta sequences and their occurrence across donors. A later genetic analysis took genome-wide SNP genotypes for about 65% of the roughly 670 donors and used that subset as a discovery cohort. The study aimed to test whether cataloging public T cell receptors could reveal signatures of past pathogen exposure. Around 300 gigabases of sequencing data and tens of millions of unique TCR sequences were included in an early release covering about 700 HLA-typed donors. Alongside the repertoire data, information on donor age, sex, ethnicity and CMV serostatus was compiled. Among around 400 genotyped donors of the cohort, an average of approximately 200,000 unique TCR beta nucleotide sequences was sequenced per donor, of which about 18% were non-productive. Roughly five DR-DQ haplotypes were treated as single units for association and clustering because of strong linkage in the cohort. The genetic ancestry cluster associated with self-reported Caucasian donors included about 84% of the roughly 380 genotyped donors. Both class I and class II loci were covered by HLA typing, at four-digit resolution. Typing coverage varied by locus: 629-630 donors for A, B, C, DRB1 and DQB1; about 520 for DQA1; about 600 for DPA1; roughly 470 for DPB1. To predict cytomegalovirus infection status, the study brought together high-throughput TCR immunosequencing, statistical association of individual TCRs with disease status, and machine learning. Using immunosequencing, the study profiled T cell repertoires from about 610 subjects and related those repertoires to cytomegalovirus serostatus.

Preparation of the library involved the immunoSEQ multiplex PCR assay. For the multiplex PCR, a mixture combining 60 forward primers for TCR Vbeta segments and 13 reverse primers for TCR Jbeta segments was used. Amplification of the CDR3 region of rearranged TCR beta genes was performed with a multiplex PCR assay on genomic DNA. Amplified TCR beta libraries were sequenced as 87-base-pair reads on the Illumina HiSeq System. On the study's bioinformatics: A later analysis counted some 80 million unique TCR beta chains across the 666 repertoires, and some 11 million of these chains were shared by at least two donors. To remove PCR and sequencing errors, raw reads were error-corrected and collapsed into unique sequences using a nearest-neighbor algorithm that merged closely related sequences. To assign V, D and J gene segments, CDR3 sequences were aligned to IMGT reference sequences. For a sequence to be retained, a match of at least six nucleotides to both a V gene segment and a J gene segment was required. Rearrangements were classified as productive when the CDR3 lacked stop codons and remained in frame with V and J, and all other rearrangements were classified as non-productive. CDR3 was defined by IMGT convention, running from the second conserved V-encoded cysteine to the conserved J-encoded phenylalanine. The earlier analysis of a few hundred of the donors excluded any sequence lacking an unambiguous match to a single V gene segment. An earlier analysis of over 450 of the donors classified V segments as functional when productive rearrangements were above 56.7% and as segregating when the standard deviation between donors was above 5%. A statistical classification framework was built to diagnose cytomegalovirus status from the catalog of TCR beta chain sequences. In a later analysis, V and J genes were assigned by comparing TCR nucleotide sequences against IMGT/GENE-DB human TR gene sequences. A later analysis assigned CDR3 sequences and most-parsimonious VDJ recombination scenarios with the TCRdist pipeline. In a later analysis, each TCR beta chain was defined by its CDR3 amino acid sequence together with its V-gene family, and reads lacking a unique V-gene family were excluded. A later analysis removed 592 highly shared, low-generation-probability nucleotide sequences to deal with suspected cross-contamination and a sequencing artifact. In a later analysis, a clonal expansion index for each public chain was calculated from normalized within-repertoire ranks of inferred template counts. In a later analysis, generation probabilities were computed with a VDJ recombination model fitted to out-of-frame rearrangements, and the resulting probabilities were checked against IGoR. In a later analysis, TCR-TCR, TCR-HLA and TCR-CMV co-occurrence was scored with hypergeometric tests, and a repertoire-size bias correction was applied to TCR pairs. A later analysis estimated false discovery rates by permuting HLA or CMV assignments 20 times. In a later analysis, co-occurring TCRs were grouped using DBSCAN, with TCRdist sequence similarity added in when clustering inside HLA-allele-positive subsets. Repertoires with fewer than 30,000 or more than 120,000 public chains were left out of co-occurrence clustering, as were a few repertoires with anomalous nucleotide sharing. The immuneACCESS repertoire file appears here via TCRdb, limited to in-frame rearrangements. These files lack a portion of the clones; in checked studies, under half of the deficit traces to unresolved V genes, and the cause of the others is not known. V and J calls and clone size are those listed in that table; D and trimming were worked out from the DNA. The sample table shows about 160,000 clones, and roughly 84% are seen once. The ten largest clones add up to roughly 6.7% of the sample.

Beyond this particular receptor, the publication reports: A few of the identified cytomegalovirus-associated TCR beta chains were confirmed in vitro to be specific for cytomegalovirus antigens. This cohort had only TCR beta chains sequenced, and the lack of alpha or paired-chain data limited which features could be detected. Assigning TCR associations to individual alleles was difficult when HLA alleles, especially DR and DQ, strongly co-occurred. In an earlier analysis of under 600 of the donors, most TCR beta V segments were observed in productive rearrangements about 87% or about 30% of the time, broadly matching IMGT annotations. The presence/absence analyses assumed that sequencing depth was roughly uniform across donors, and that assumption may not be true. In a later analysis, HLA-associated TCR beta chains were found to be more clonally expanded and to have lower generation probabilities than equally common non-associated chains. A cluster of highly shared sequence variants was judged likely to represent a technical artifact of the sequencing pipeline. Most TCR sequences were seen in very few donors, while some public TCRs were found in many individuals. A further reported finding was that TCR beta sequences accurately predicted the HLA-A and HLA-B alleles for most subjects in the first cohort. According to a later genetic analysis, donors in an Asian-associated ancestry cluster had fewer N-insertions in productive TCRs than the approximately 650-donor mean. The earlier analysis of 587 of the donors excluded roughly 17 rarely observed V segments, including chromosome 9 orphons, because counts were too low. The classifier was reported to diagnose cytomegalovirus status with high specificity and sensitivity in both the original and validation cohorts. The study listed 150 to 200 TCR beta chains as associated with cytomegalovirus. A later genetic analysis associated a missense DCLRE1C variant with V-gene and J-gene trimming of TCR beta chains, and an independent cohort replicated the association. HLA typing was unavailable for some donors at each locus, so association tests used only the typed subset. In a later analysis, TCR association rates were found to vary across HLA loci, with the most associated TCRs seen for DRB1 alleles and the fewest for HLA-C alleles. A later analysis associated 16,951 TCR beta sequences with specific HLA alleles at a false discovery rate of 0.05. According to the authors, the approach could potentially be generalized to other disease states and immunological phenotypes. The 87-base-pair reads could not distinguish some IMGT-functional V segments, including TRBV6-2 and TRBV6-3, so those segments were excluded. According to a later analysis, parvovirus B19, influenza, CMV and Epstein-Barr virus appeared linked to several top co-occurrence clusters. Correlated functional status among segregating V segments might reflect linkage disequilibrium, but an unknown experimental factor could not be ruled out. The only immune exposure information available for the cohort was CMV serostatus. According to a later analysis, most CMV-associated TCR beta chains appeared to be HLA-restricted, and the HLA associations seemed to be driven largely by CMV exposure.

In total, just over 650 healthy bone marrow donors made up the cohort. At the time of sampling, every cohort member was nominally healthy, though immune exposures that went unrecorded were likely present. The donor tested CMV seropositive, placing the donor among the approximately 290 seropositive members of the cohort. A peripheral blood sample was collected from each donor, and TCR beta sequencing was performed on peripheral blood mononuclear cells. Genomic DNA extraction from the blood cell samples was performed with the Qiagen DNeasy Blood Extraction Kit. According to the germline V gene, CDR1 reads SGHAT and CDR2 reads FQNNGV. Measured from the cysteine to the phenylalanine, the CDR3 is 17 residues long. Only the CDR3 region is kept as DNA, spanning 51 bases read in frame from base 1. Clipping removes 0 bases from V and 1 base from J, with 8 as the unmatched junction base count.

The chain is made from TRBV11-2 and TRBJ1-2, with 7 bases in between that match TRBD1. Sample: PBMCs. The origin of this receptor is a man aged 45 to 65 in good health and CMV-seropositive. At the DNA level, the sequence is TGTGCCAGCAGCTTAGAAGGGACAGATGATTTTAACTATGGCTACACCTTC. Its coded protein is CASSLEGTDDFNYGYTF.